This TCR beta chain was found in a study of blood T cell repertoires in COVID-19. Study as a whole: Sites across the United States, Italy and Spain contributed samples from acute and convalescent COVID-19. PBMCs, B-cell-depleted T cells, or T cells provided the cDNA or gDNA that made up the material.

This CDR3 region has 14 residues. Deletions cut 3 bases from V and 4 bases from J, with 11 bases between. Germline V gene lookup returns CDR1 MRHNA and CDR2 SNTAGT. Method: immunoSEQ multiplex PCR; TCRdb's copy keeps in-frame clones and lacks some. The repertoire includes approximately 180,000 clones, 82% of them detected once, and 8% to 9.5% sits in the top ten. The genes are TRBV6-4 and TRBJ2-3; tentative D call: TRBD2 (5 bases). Sequences were obtained from peripheral blood. The origin of this receptor is a woman aged 70-85 years with acute or convalescent COVID-19. This chain's CDR3 is CASSDRGWADTQYF. For the CDR3, the DNA is TGTGCCAGCAGTGATCGGGGATGGGCAGATACGCAGTATTTT.